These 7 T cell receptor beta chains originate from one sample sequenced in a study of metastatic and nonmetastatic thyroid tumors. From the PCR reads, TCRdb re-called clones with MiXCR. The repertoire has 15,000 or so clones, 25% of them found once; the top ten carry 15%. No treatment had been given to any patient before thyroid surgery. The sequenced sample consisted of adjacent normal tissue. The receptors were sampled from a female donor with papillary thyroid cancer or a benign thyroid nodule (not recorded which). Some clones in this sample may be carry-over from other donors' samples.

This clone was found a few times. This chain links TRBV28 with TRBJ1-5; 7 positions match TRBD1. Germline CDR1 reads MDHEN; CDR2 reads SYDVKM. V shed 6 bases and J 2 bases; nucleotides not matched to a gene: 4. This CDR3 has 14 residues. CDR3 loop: CASSATGGNQPQHF. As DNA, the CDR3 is TGTGCCAGCAGCGCTACAGGGGGCAATCAGCCCCAGCATTTT.

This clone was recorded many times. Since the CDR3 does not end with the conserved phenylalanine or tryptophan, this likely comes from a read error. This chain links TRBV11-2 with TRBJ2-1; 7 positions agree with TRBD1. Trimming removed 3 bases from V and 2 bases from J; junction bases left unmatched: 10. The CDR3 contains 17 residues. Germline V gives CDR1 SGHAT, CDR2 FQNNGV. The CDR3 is CASSFFPPGQTYNEQFV. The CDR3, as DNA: TGTGCCAGCAGCTTTTTCCCGCCGGGACAGACCTACAATGAGCAGTTCGTC.

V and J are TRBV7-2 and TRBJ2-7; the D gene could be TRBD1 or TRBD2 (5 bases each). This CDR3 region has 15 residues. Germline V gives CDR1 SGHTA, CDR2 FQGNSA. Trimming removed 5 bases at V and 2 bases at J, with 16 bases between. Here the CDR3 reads CASSGFWGPPYEQYF. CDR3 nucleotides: TGTGCCAGCAGCGGGTTTTGGGGACCCCCCTACGAGCAGTACTTC.

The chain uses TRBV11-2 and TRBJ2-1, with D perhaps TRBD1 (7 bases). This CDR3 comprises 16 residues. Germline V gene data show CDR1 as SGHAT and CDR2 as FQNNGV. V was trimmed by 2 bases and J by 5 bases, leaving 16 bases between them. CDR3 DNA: TGTGCCAGCAGCTTACGGGGGCAGGGGGTTAACAATGAGCAGTTCTTC. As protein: CASSLRGQGVNNEQFF.

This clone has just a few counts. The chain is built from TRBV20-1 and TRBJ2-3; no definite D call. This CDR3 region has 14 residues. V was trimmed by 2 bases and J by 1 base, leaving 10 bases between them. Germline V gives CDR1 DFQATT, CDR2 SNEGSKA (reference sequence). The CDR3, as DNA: TGCAGTGCTAGACTAAGCGATCGCACAGATACGCAGTATTTT. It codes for CSARLSDRTDTQYF.

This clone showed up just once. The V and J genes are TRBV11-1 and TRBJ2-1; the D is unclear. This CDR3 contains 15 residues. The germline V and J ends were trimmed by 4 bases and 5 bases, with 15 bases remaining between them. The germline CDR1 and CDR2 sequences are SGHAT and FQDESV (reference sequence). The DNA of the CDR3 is TGTGCCAGCAGCTCTTATCGTAGGAACGACAATGAGCAGTTCTTC. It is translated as CASSSYRRNDNEQFF.

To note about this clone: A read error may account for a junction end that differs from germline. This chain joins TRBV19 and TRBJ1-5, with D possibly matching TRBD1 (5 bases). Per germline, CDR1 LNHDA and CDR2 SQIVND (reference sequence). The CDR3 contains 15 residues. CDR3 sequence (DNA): TGTGCCAGTCGGGGACCGGGAAAGCGGGATCATCCCCAGCTTTTT. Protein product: CASRGPGKRDHPQLF. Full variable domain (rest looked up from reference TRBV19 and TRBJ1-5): DGGITQSPKYLFRKEGQNVTLSCEQNLNHDAMYWYRQDPGQGLRLIYYSQIVNDFQKGDIAEGYSVSREKKESFPLTVTSAQKNPTAFYLCASRGPGKRDHPQLFGDGTRLSIL.